This T cell receptor (beta chain) was obtained from a study of radiation and T cells in renal cell carcinoma. As to treatment: treatment-naive control, cytoreductive nephrectomy. This renal cell carcinoma was of the clear cell type. Sequenced control tumors were from about 10 males and a handful of females, median age roughly 50. Sample share makes this clone medium-sized. Clones were read by immunoSEQ multiplex PCR, and TCRdb kept only the in-frame ones, dropping some. The sample carries 24,000 or so clones, around 57% recorded once. Trimming removed 3 bases from V and 0 bases from J, with 8 bases in between. Germline V lookup: CDR1 LNHDA, CDR2 SQIVND (reference sequence). CDR3 length equals 14 residues.

This chain uses TRBV19 with TRBJ1-1; possible D gene TRBD1, 5 bases. This sample comprised tumor tissue, obtained from a patient whose treatment was nephrectomy without radiotherapy. This TCR came from a human donor with renal cell carcinoma. In DNA, the CDR3 is TGTGCCAGTAGTATGGGAGGGGTGAACACTGAAGCTTTCTTT. Translated, it gives CASSMGGVNTEAFF. The full variable domain, with the rest looked up from reference TRBV19 and TRBJ1-1, is DGGITQSPKYLFRKEGQNVTLSCEQNLNHDAMYWYRQDPGQGLRLIYYSQIVNDFQKGDIAEGYSVSREKKESFPLTVTSAQKNPTAFYLCASSMGGVNTEAFFGQGTRLTVV.